These 31 T cell receptor beta chains came from one sample sequenced in a study of control samples from healthy donors and cancer patients. Profiling relied on immunoSEQ multiplex PCR, and the TCRdb table lists in-frame clones only, not all of them. The data contain some 120,000 clones, more than 75% of them singletons. Sequencing input: blood. The receptors stem from a man aged 40-55 years in good health.

The chain joins TRBV7-9 to TRBJ2-6; no clear D gene. CDR1 and CDR2 from the germline V gene are SEHNR and FQNEAQ (reference sequence). The CDR3 consists of 14 residues. Trimming pared 5 bases from V and 1 base from J, leaving 6 bases between. The CDR3 coding sequence is TGTGCCAGCAGCATCCGGTCTGGGGCCAACGTCCTGACTTTC. Its translation is CASSIRSGANVLTF.

The chain is built from TRBV11-2 and TRBJ1-5; D remains unclear. Looked up from germline, CDR1 is SGHAT and CDR2 is FQNNGV. V was cut by 3 bases and J by 2 bases, with 8 bases left in between. CDR3 length: 14 amino acids. The CDR3 region is CASSLTRGNQPQHF. The DNA for the CDR3 is TGTGCCAGCAGCTTGACGAGGGGCAATCAGCCCCAGCATTTT. The full variable domain, its missing parts supplied by reference TRBV11-2 and TRBJ1-5, is EAGVAQSPRYKIIEKRQSVAFWCNPISGHATLYWYQQILGQGPKLLIQFQNNGVVDDSQLPKDRFSAERLKGVDSTLKIQPAKLEDSAVYLCASSLTRGNQPQHFGDGTRLSIL.

The chain is built from TRBV24-1 and TRBJ2-7; maybe TRBD2 (6 bases). The CDR3 spans 15 residues. Trimming took 4 bases from V and 6 from J, leaving 18 bases between them. CDR1 is KGHDR, CDR2 SFDVKD, per germline. This CDR3 is CATSDPAEGVLEQYF. In DNA, the CDR3 is TGTGCCACCAGTGACCCCGCGGAGGGCGTCCTCGAGCAGTACTTC.

J is TRBJ1-2 and V is TRBV9, with a tentative D call TRBD1 (5 bases). Trimming took 0 bases from V and 7 from J, leaving 16 bases between them. Germline V gives CDR1 SGDLS, CDR2 YYNGEE. The length of the CDR3 is 15 residues. The CDR3 is CASSVGGSAQGGYTF. DNA for the CDR3: TGTGCCAGCAGCGTAGGAGGGTCTGCGCAGGGTGGCTACACCTTC.

The chain is built from TRBV11-3 and TRBJ1-5, with D unclear. The length of the CDR3 is 12 residues. With 8 bases removed from V and 0 bases from J, the gap between germline ends came to 5 bases. Germline CDR1 is SGHNT and CDR2 is YENEEA. The DNA of the CDR3 is TGTGCCAGCGGTAATAGCAATCAGCCCCAGCATTTT. Its translation is CASGNSNQPQHF.

The chain couples TRBV19 to TRBJ1-5, with TRBD1 identical over 7 bases. The trim removed 4 bases at V and 5 bases at J, leaving 5 bases unmatched. The CDR3 has 14 amino acids. CDR1 LNHDA and CDR2 SQIVND come from the germline V gene (reference sequence). The chain's CDR3 is CASSKRGRDQPQHF. The CDR3 DNA reads as TGTGCCAGTAGTAAGAGGGGGCGTGATCAGCCCCAGCATTTT.

This clone is medium-sized within its sample. The V gene is TRBV7-2, the J gene TRBJ1-5, with D tentatively TRBD1 (6 bases). The CDR3 runs 15 residues. The germline CDR1 and CDR2 sequences are SGHTA and FQGNSA. Trimming stripped 1 base from V and 6 bases from J, with 13 bases between. The CDR3: CASSLEWGASQPQHF. As DNA, the CDR3 is TGTGCCAGCAGCTTAGAGTGGGGGGCCTCTCAGCCCCAGCATTTT.

The rearrangement joins TRBV5-1 to TRBJ1-2; no firm D call. The germline V gene has CDR1 SGHRS and CDR2 YFSETQ. The CDR3 is 12 residues long. V gave up 4 bases and J gave up 2 bases, with 6 bases separating them. The CDR3 region is CASSGENYGYTF. In DNA, the CDR3 is TGCGCCAGCAGCGGGGAGAACTATGGCTACACCTTC.

V gene TRBV29-1 combines with J gene TRBJ2-2; D remains ambiguous. Germline loops: CDR1 SQVTM, CDR2 ANQGSEA. The CDR3 totals 11 residues. Trimming removed 8 bases from V and 6 bases from J, with 10 bases in between. The CDR3 sequence: CSSFRAGELFF. As DNA, the CDR3 is TGCAGCAGTTTTAGGGCCGGGGAGCTGTTTTTT.

This clone was seen just once. The chain links TRBV23-1 to TRBJ1-2; 7 positions match TRBD1. TRBV23-1 is marked as an open reading frame, function uncertain. The CDR3 consists of 18 residues. The trim removed 0 bases at V and 0 bases at J, leaving 10 bases unmatched. The DNA of the CDR3 is TGCGCCAGCAGTCAATCGACGGAGGGGGCTAAAGCTAACTATGGCTACACCTTC. Amino acid sequence: CASSQSTEGAKANYGYTF.

This chain's CDR3 is CASSLDYNSPLHF. In nucleotides, the CDR3 is TGTGCCAGCAGCTTGGACTATAATTCACCCCTCCACTTT. The genes are TRBV11-2 and TRBJ1-6; D ambiguous. Trimming took off 3 bases at V and 3 bases at J, with 3 bases between the two ends. CDR1 and CDR2 from the germline V gene are SGHAT and FQNNGV. The CDR3 contains 13 residues.

Concerning this clone: Its ends do not fully match the called genes, so a read error is possible. Other DNA sequences in the same sample also yield this CDR3. The chain couples TRBV3-1 (or the pseudogene TRBV3-2) to TRBJ1-5; D perhaps matches TRBD1 (5 bases). Germline-derived CDR1 and CDR2 are LGHDT and YNNKEL (reference sequence). The CDR3 consists of 14 residues. CDR3: CASSQEGENQPQHF. The CDR3 DNA reads as TGTGCCAGCAGCCAAGAGGGGGAAAATCAGCCCCAACATTTT.

This sequence joins TRBV30 and TRBJ1-2; unclear D gene. CDR1 and CDR2 from the germline V gene are GTSNPN and SVGIG (reference sequence). V gave up 1 base and J gave up 0 bases, with 12 bases separating them. CDR3 length equals 15 residues. In DNA, the CDR3 is TGTGCCTGGAGTGAAGGTGGCGGAACTAACTATGGCTACACCTTC. This sequence encodes CAWSEGGGTNYGYTF.

The chain carries TRBV24-1 and TRBJ2-7; D possibly corresponds to TRBD1 (5 bases). With 6 bases removed from V and 0 bases from J, the gap between germline ends came to 11 bases. CDR3 length: 14 residues. The V gene's germline CDR1 is KGHDR and CDR2 SFDVKD. The DNA of the CDR3 is TGTGCCACCAGTACCGTAGGGGACTCCTACGAGCAGTACTTC. It translates to CATSTVGDSYEQYF.

The count of this clone is one. The chain couples TRBV18 to TRBJ1-4; D might be TRBD1 (5 bases). The CDR3 length is 14 residues. Germline CDR1 is KGHSH and CDR2 is LQKENI. Trimming cost V 2 bases and J 8 bases, with 12 bases left between them. CDR3 sequence reads: CASSPVGGDEKLFF. For the CDR3, the DNA is TGTGCCAGCTCACCAGTGGGGGGTGACGAAAAACTGTTTTTT.

This chain links TRBV4-1 with TRBJ2-1, with 15 bases fitting TRBD2. Trimming cost V 4 bases and J 7 bases; bases outside gene matches: 5. This CDR3 is 16 amino acids long. The germline V gene encodes CDR1 MGHRA and CDR2 YSYEKL. The CDR3 coding sequence is TGCGCCAGCAGCCGCGGACTAGCGGGGGGGGGTAATGAGCAGTTCTTC. This gives the protein CASSRGLAGGGNEQFF.

This chain links TRBV21-1 with TRBJ1-2; the table calls TRBD1, which could not be checked here. TRBV21-1 is marked as a pseudogene. The CDR3 length is 16 residues. The CDR3 here is CASSKRLAGGDYGYTF. CDR3 DNA sequence: TGTGCCAGCAGCAAAAGACTGGCAGGGGGCGACTATGGCTACACCTTC.

As regards this clone: The same CDR3 is also encoded by other DNA sequences in this sample. The chain recombines TRBV7-2 with TRBJ1-3, with D unclear. Trimming took off 2 bases at V and 2 bases at J, with 7 bases between the two ends. CDR1 is SGHTA and CDR2 is FQGNSA in the germline V gene. CDR3 length equals 14 residues. CDR3 sequence (DNA): TGTGCCAGCAGCTTAACCGGGGCTGGAAACACCATATATTTT. It yields the protein CASSLTGAGNTIYF.

The gene calls are TRBV6-6 and TRBJ1-3, with 8 bases fitting TRBD1. V was pared by 4 bases and J by 3 bases, with 2 bases of the junction left unmatched. CDR1 is MNHNY, CDR2 SVGAGI, per germline (reference sequence). CDR3 length: 14 amino acids. The CDR3 DNA is TGTGCCAGCAGTTCAGGACAGGGTGGAAACACCATATATTTT. Protein sequence: CASSSGQGGNTIYF.

The chain couples TRBV6-2 or TRBV6-3 to TRBJ1-2, with no clear D. Trimming left V 5 bases short and J 2 bases short, with 9 bases between. The V gene's germline CDR1 is MNHEY and CDR2 SVGEGT. There are 13 residues in the CDR3. The CDR3 reads CASSIDKNYGYTF. The CDR3 DNA reads TGTGCCAGCAGTATTGACAAGAACTATGGCTACACCTTC.

This chain links TRBV13 with TRBJ1-3; possibly TRBD1 for D (5 bases). The CDR3 runs to 14 residues. Germline CDR1 PRHDT, CDR2 FYEKMQ (reference sequence). Trimming left V 2 bases short and J 2 bases short, with 7 bases between. The DNA for the CDR3 is TGTGCCAGCAGCTTAAAGGGGACTGGAAACACCATATATTTT. This codes for CASSLKGTGNTIYF.

The chain employs TRBV18 and TRBJ1-2; unclear D gene. The V gene lost 4 bases and the J gene lost 3 bases, with 12 bases spanning the gap. The CDR3 sequence is 14 residues long. Germline loops: CDR1 KGHSH, CDR2 LQKENI. The CDR3 nucleotides read TGTGCCAGCTCACTTCTAGTAACTGACTATGGCTACACCTTC. This translates into CASSLLVTDYGYTF.

Written as DNA, the CDR3 is TGTGCTAGTGGGCGGGACACGGGAGTGAACACTGAAGCTTTCTTT. Translating it yields CASGRDTGVNTEAFF. The chain is built from TRBV12-5 and TRBJ1-1, with D possibly being TRBD1 (6 bases). The CDR3 is 15 amino acids. Trimming removed 6 bases from V and 0 bases from J, with 14 bases in between. Per the germline V gene, CDR1 is LGHNT and CDR2 is FRNRAP.

The DNA of the CDR3 is TGTGCCACCAGTGACCGGACAGGGGGGCCGATCAATCAGCCCCAGCATTTT. Translation gives CATSDRTGGPINQPQHF. The gene calls are TRBV24-1 and TRBJ1-5; 10 bases fit TRBD1. CDR1 and CDR2 from the germline V gene are KGHDR and SFDVKD. The CDR3 spans 17 residues. The V and J ends lost 4 bases and 3 bases, in that order; junction bases with no gene match: 8.

The chain couples TRBV9 to TRBJ2-5, with 10 positions matching TRBD2. This CDR3 contains 16 residues. After removal of 4 bases from V and 5 bases from J, the junction contained 11 bases not matched to a gene. Germline V lookup: CDR1 SGDLS, CDR2 YYNGEE. The CDR3 nucleotides are TGTGCCAGCAGCCCGGGGGGAGCGGGGGGGCTGGAGACCCAGTACTTC. Translated: CASSPGGAGGLETQYF.

The chain carries TRBV7-3 and TRBJ1-2; the D gene is possibly TRBD1 (6 bases). The CDR3 contains 16 residues. Germline assignment: CDR1 SGHTA and CDR2 FQGTGA. V shed 5 bases and J shed 7 bases, with 23 bases lying between them. For the CDR3, the DNA is TGTGCCAGCAGCCCAATGGGGACGGGGGGCAGGCGTGGCTACACCTTC. Its protein product is CASSPMGTGGRRGYTF.

This clone has a handful of counts. Other nucleotide sequences from this sample produce the same CDR3. The rearrangement links TRBV29-1 to TRBJ2-7, with TRBD1 as a possible D gene (5 bases). The CDR3 is 13 amino acids. V shed 4 bases and J shed 2 bases, with 12 bases lying between them. Looked up from germline, CDR1 is SQVTM and CDR2 is ANQGSEA. The CDR3 bases are TGCAGCGTTGGAAGGCAGGGAACCTACGAGCAGTACTTC. It specifies CSVGRQGTYEQYF.

V gene TRBV10-3 combines with J gene TRBJ1-1; TRBD1 might be the D (5 bases). The CDR3 is made up of 15 amino acids. Germline lookup yields CDR1 ENHRY and CDR2 SYGVKD. V was cut by 3 bases and J by 4 bases, with 15 bases left in between. For the CDR3, the DNA is TGTGCCATCAGTGATTCTTCAGGGAGAGGCACTGAAGCTTTCTTT. Amino acids: CAISDSSGRGTEAFF.

V gene TRBV7-2 combines with J gene TRBJ1-6; the D gene is possibly TRBD1 (5 bases). This CDR3 comprises 16 residues. Trimming removed 2 bases from V and 8 bases from J, with 16 bases in between. In germline, CDR1 is SGHTA, CDR2 FQGNSA. The CDR3 here is CASSLSIGVLDSPLHF. As DNA, the CDR3 is TGTGCCAGCAGCTTAAGTATAGGGGTATTAGATTCACCCCTCCACTTT.

V usage is TRBV7-9 and J usage is TRBJ2-5; the D gene is possibly TRBD1 (6 bases). The CDR3 covers 16 residues. From germline, CDR1 is SEHNR and CDR2 FQNEAQ (reference sequence). Trimming shortened V by 4 bases and J by 0 bases, and 15 bases separated the two germline ends. The CDR3 DNA reads TGTGCCAGCAGCTCGAGACAGGATTGGTACCAAGAGACCCAGTACTTC. It translates to CASSSRQDWYQETQYF.

The DNA for the CDR3 is TGTGCCACCAGCTGGGGGGCAACCTACGAGCAGTACTTC. Protein: CATSWGATYEQYF. The V gene is TRBV15, the J gene TRBJ2-7; perhaps D is TRBD1 or TRBD2 (6 bases each). This CDR3 spans 13 amino acids. From germline, CDR1 is LNHNV and CDR2 YYDKDF (reference sequence). V dropped 5 bases and J dropped 2 bases, with 10 bases sitting between them.